These 17 T cell receptor beta chains were all obtained from the same sample, sequenced in a study of vaccination effects on CD4 cells after COVID-19. For these receptors, no antigen is known. Culturing for about ten days preceded CD4+ T cell isolation. Method: immunoSEQ multiplex PCR; TCRdb's copy keeps in-frame clones and lacks some. The table lists 40,000 to 60,000 clones, around four fifths of them singletons. The sample in question was CD4+ T cells from PBMCs cultured without peptide, obtained before COVID-19 vaccination. Every receptor here comes from a human donor who had a prior SARS-CoV-2 infection.

This clone was seen a few times. Different DNA sequences within this sample yield the same CDR3. The CDR3 coding sequence is TGTGCCAGCAGTTCTGGACCCTATAATTCACCCCTCCACTTT. Translating it yields CASSSGPYNSPLHF. The genes are TRBV6-5 and TRBJ1-6; D gene uncertain. This CDR3 has 14 residues. Between the trimmed V and J ends, which lost 4 bases and 2 bases, there was a span of 6 bases. Per germline, CDR1 MNHEY and CDR2 SVGAGI.

V gene TRBV3-1 (or the pseudogene TRBV3-2) combines with J gene TRBJ1-5; no reliable D call. Germline V lookup: CDR1 LGHDT, CDR2 YNNKEL (reference sequence). CDR3 length: 13 residues. V was cut by 0 bases and J by 7 bases, with 7 bases left in between. CDR3 nucleotide sequence: TGTGCCAGCAGCCAAGATAAGGTGCAGCCCCAGCATTTT. Its protein is CASSQDKVQPQHF.

The chain is built from TRBV7-3 and TRBJ1-6, with D unclear. The CDR3 extends over 13 amino acids. The V gene lost 9 bases and the J gene lost 3 bases, with 9 bases spanning the gap. Germline CDR1 reads SGHTA; CDR2 reads FQGTGA. The CDR3 sequence is CASGLLYNSPLHF. In DNA, the CDR3 is TGTGCCAGTGGACTGCTCTATAATTCACCCCTCCACTTT.

The chain is built from TRBV9 and TRBJ1-1; 12 nucleotides line up with TRBD1. This CDR3 comprises 19 residues. Trimming cost V 1 base and J 3 bases; bases outside gene matches: 13. Germline assignment: CDR1 SGDLS and CDR2 YYNGEE. The CDR3 DNA reads TGTGCCAGCAGCGTATACGCGGGACAGGGGGCTCAAATGGACACTGAAGCTTTCTTT. Its translation is CASSVYAGQGAQMDTEAFF.

The chain joins TRBV2 to TRBJ2-7, with D unresolved. V lost 4 bases and J 9 bases, leaving 19 bases between the germline ends. Germline V lookup: CDR1 SNHLY, CDR2 FYNNEI. The CDR3 contains 14 residues. The CDR3 sequence is CASSATATPPPQYF. In DNA form, the CDR3 reads TGTGCCAGCAGTGCTACGGCCACCCCCCCACCGCAGTACTTC.

J is TRBJ2-7 and V is TRBV14; 8 bases map to TRBD1. Germline trimming cut 1 base from V and 1 base from J; bases unmatched to any gene: 3. Germline V lookup: CDR1 SGHDN, CDR2 FVKESK. The CDR3 has 15 amino acids. CDR3 in amino acids: CASSQVGDRSYEQYF. For the CDR3, the DNA is TGTGCCAGCAGCCAAGTCGGGGACAGGTCCTACGAGCAGTACTTC.

The chain recombines TRBV4-1 with TRBJ2-1; D gene unclear. V dropped 3 bases and J dropped 5 bases, with 5 bases sitting between them. Germline V gives CDR1 MGHRA, CDR2 YSYEKL. CDR3 size: 12 residues. In DNA form, the CDR3 reads TGCGCCAGCAGCCAGGTTAACAATGAGCAGTTCTTC. Translating it yields CASSQVNNEQFF.

The chain couples TRBV7-9 to TRBJ1-6; D perhaps matches TRBD1 (6 bases). The CDR3 has 14 residues. Trimming shortened V by 5 bases and J by 9 bases, and 14 bases separated the two germline ends. Germline V CDR1 and CDR2: SEHNR, FQNEAQ (reference sequence). The CDR3 DNA sequence: TGTGCCAGCAGCCGGACAGAGTATGGTTCACCCCTCCACTTT. Translated, it gives CASSRTEYGSPLHF. The whole variable domain, remainder taken from reference TRBV7-9 and TRBJ1-6, is DTGVSQNPRHKITKRGQNVTFRCDPISEHNRLYWYRQTLGQGPEFLTYFQNEAQLEKSRLLSDRFSAERPKGSFSTLEIQRTEQGDSAMYLCASSRTEYGSPLHFGNGTRLTVT.

The V and J genes are TRBV7-9 and TRBJ1-2; D is undetermined. The V end was cut by 0 bases, the J end by 2 bases, with 7 bases between. The CDR3 loop spans 14 amino acids. CDR1 is SEHNR and CDR2 is FQNEAQ in the germline V gene (reference sequence). The CDR3 loop reads CASSLASGNYGYTF. The CDR3 bases are TGTGCCAGCAGCTTAGCATCCGGGAACTATGGCTACACCTTC. Drawing the rest from reference TRBV7-9 and TRBJ1-2, the complete variable domain is DTGVSQNPRHKITKRGQNVTFRCDPISEHNRLYWYRQTLGQGPEFLTYFQNEAQLEKSRLLSDRFSAERPKGSFSTLEIQRTEQGDSAMYLCASSLASGNYGYTFGSGTRLTVV.

This chain links TRBV5-1 with TRBJ2-5; 10 bases map to TRBD2. Germline trimming cut 2 bases from V and 1 base from J; bases unmatched to any gene: 2. CDR1 is SGHRS and CDR2 is YFSETQ in the germline V gene. The CDR3 has 15 residues. The CDR3 here is CASSFSSGGQETQYF. The CDR3 nucleotides are TGCGCCAGCAGCTTCTCTAGCGGGGGCCAAGAGACCCAGTACTTC.

The chain uses TRBV6-5 and TRBJ1-1; 11 bases align to TRBD1. After removal of 4 bases from V and 4 bases from J, the junction contained 5 bases not matched to a gene. The CDR3 length is 15 residues. In germline, CDR1 is MNHEY, CDR2 SVGAGI. Here the CDR3 DNA reads TGTGCCAGCAGTTCCATCGGGACAGGGGGCACTGAAGCTTTCTTT. Its translation is CASSSIGTGGTEAFF.

This clone was recorded a few times. The DNA for the CDR3 is TGTGCCAGTAGTCCCCCGTTAGGGACCTACTCACCCCTCCACTTT. As protein: CASSPPLGTYSPLHF. The chain joins TRBV19 to TRBJ1-6, with D perhaps matching TRBD1 (5 bases). The V and J ends lost 5 bases and 10 bases respectively, with 18 bases between them. The CDR3 spans 15 residues. Germline assignment: CDR1 LNHDA and CDR2 SQIVND (reference sequence).

This clone was counted between two and nine times. V usage is TRBV2 and J usage is TRBJ1-2, with a tentative D call TRBD1 (6 bases). Per the germline V gene, CDR1 is SNHLY and CDR2 is FYNNEI. The V gene lost 6 bases and the J gene lost 2 bases, with 13 bases spanning the gap. The CDR3 spans 14 residues. CDR3 nucleotide sequence: TGTGCCAGCAGCCTACAGGGTTCAAACTATGGCTACACCTTC. It translates to CASSLQGSNYGYTF.

J is TRBJ2-5 and V is TRBV5-6; possibly TRBD1 for D (5 bases). Germline lookup yields CDR1 SGHDT and CDR2 YYEEEE. The CDR3 extends over 15 amino acids. V lost 6 bases to trimming and J lost 2 bases, with 17 bases between them. CDR3 protein: CASIELLGEQETQYF. DNA for the CDR3: TGTGCCAGCATCGAATTGTTAGGGGAACAAGAGACCCAGTACTTC.

The V gene is TRBV2, the J gene TRBJ1-6, with D hard to call. Germline V gene lookup returns CDR1 SNHLY and CDR2 FYNNEI. This CDR3 has 15 amino acids. V lost 3 bases and J lost 7, with 13 bases in between. The CDR3 DNA follows: TGTGCCAGCAGTGAGGAAGGCAGCCTGAATTCACCCCTCCACTTT. Protein sequence: CASSEEGSLNSPLHF.

The V gene is TRBV7-2, the J gene TRBJ1-2, with D maybe TRBD1 (5 bases). Deletions cut 1 base from V and 8 bases from J, with 20 bases between. The germline CDR1 and CDR2 sequences are SGHTA and FQGNSA. The CDR3 is 16 residues long. CDR3 protein: CASSLVGGIGVGGYTF. CDR3 DNA sequence: TGTGCCAGCAGCTTAGTGGGGGGAATAGGGGTAGGGGGCTACACCTTC. Together with reference TRBV7-2 and TRBJ1-2, the CDR3 gives the full variable domain: GAGVSQSPSNKVTEKGKDVELRCDPISGHTALYWYRQSLGQGLEFLIYFQGNSAPDKSGLPSDRFSAERTGGSVSTLTIQRTQQEDSAVYLCASSLVGGIGVGGYTFGSGTRLTVV.

V usage is TRBV2 and J usage is TRBJ2-5; 8 bases are shared with TRBD1. V trimming: 5 bases; J trimming: 5 bases; junction bases outside the gene matches: 10. CDR3 length equals 15 residues. Germline assignment: CDR1 SNHLY and CDR2 FYNNEI. CDR3 sequence (DNA): TGTGCCAGCAGTACCATTAGCGCAGGGGGCGAGACCCAGTACTTC. Protein: CASSTISAGGETQYF.